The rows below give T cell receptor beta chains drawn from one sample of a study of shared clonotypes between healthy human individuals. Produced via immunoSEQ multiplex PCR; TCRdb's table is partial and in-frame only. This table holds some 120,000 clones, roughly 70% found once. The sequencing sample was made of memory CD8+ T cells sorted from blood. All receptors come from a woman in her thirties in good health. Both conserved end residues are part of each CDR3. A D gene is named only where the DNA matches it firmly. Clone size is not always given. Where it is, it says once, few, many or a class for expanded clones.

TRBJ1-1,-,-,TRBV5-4,CASSFSGQLNTEAFF,TGTGCCAGCAGCTTCTCCGGACAGCTGAACACTGAAGCTTTCTTT
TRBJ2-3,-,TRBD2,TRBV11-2,CASSPQAGPLTDTQYF,TGTGCCAGCAGCCCCCAAGCGGGACCCCTCACAGATACGCAGTATTTT
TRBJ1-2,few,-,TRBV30,CAWQGEGGYTF,TGTGCCTGGCAGGGCGAAGGTGGCTACACCTTC
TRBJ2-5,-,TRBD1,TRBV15,CATSRDLGQQETQYF,TGTGCCACCAGCAGAGACTTGGGACAGCAAGAGACCCAGTACTTC
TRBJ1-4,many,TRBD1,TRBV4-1,CASTRDSFATNEKLFF,TGCGCCAGCACCCGGGACAGCTTTGCAACTAATGAAAAACTGTTTTTT
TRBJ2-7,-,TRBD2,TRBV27,CASSPLGLAGVLIGEQYF,TGTGCCAGCAGTCCCCTGGGACTAGCGGGAGTGCTTATCGGCGAGCAGTACTTC
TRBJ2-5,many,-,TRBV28,CASRKRLGWETQYF,TGTGCCAGCAGGAAAAGGTTGGGGTGGGAGACCCAGTACTTC
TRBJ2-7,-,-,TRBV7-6,CASSLAEGSSYEQYF,TGTGCCAGCAGCTTAGCGGAAGGCAGCTCCTACGAGCAGTACTTC
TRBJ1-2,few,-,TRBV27,CASSAGNYGYTF,TGTGCCAGCAGTGCAGGGAACTATGGCTACACCTTC
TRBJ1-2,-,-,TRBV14,CASSLGKYGYTF,TGTGCCAGCAGCCTCGGTAAATATGGCTACACCTTC
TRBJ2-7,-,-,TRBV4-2,CASSQEGGLGYEQYF,TGTGCCAGCAGCCAAGAAGGGGGGCTGGGCTACGAGCAGTACTTC
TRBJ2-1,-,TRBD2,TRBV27,CASSFGTSFSYNEQFF,TGTGCCAGCAGTTTTGGGACTAGCTTCTCCTACAATGAGCAGTTCTTC
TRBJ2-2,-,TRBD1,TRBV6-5,CASSWDRGPSGELFF,TGTGCCAGCAGTTGGGACAGGGGACCCTCCGGGGAGCTGTTTTTT
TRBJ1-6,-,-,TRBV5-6,CASSLWVGSPLHF,TGTGCCAGCAGCTTGTGGGTGGGTTCACCCCTCCACTTT
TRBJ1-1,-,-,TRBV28,CASDPRGATEAFF,TGTGCCAGCGACCCCCGAGGAGCCACTGAAGCTTTCTTT
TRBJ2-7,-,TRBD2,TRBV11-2,CASSFSGSLYEQYF,TGTGCCAGCAGCTTTAGCGGGAGCCTGTACGAGCAGTACTTC
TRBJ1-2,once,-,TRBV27,CASSYDAAGNVFGYTF,TGTGCCAGCAGTTACGACGCGGCAGGCAACGTATTTGGCTACACCTTC
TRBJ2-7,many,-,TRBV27,CASSLAGSSYEQYF,TGTGCCAGCAGTTTGGCGGGAAGCTCCTACGAGCAGTACTTC
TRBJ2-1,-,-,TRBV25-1,CASSAKVEGDSDEQFF,TGTGCCAGCAGTGCCAAGGTGGAGGGGGATTCCGATGAGCAGTTCTTC
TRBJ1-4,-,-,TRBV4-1,CASSLWLRWRMGRGDEKLFF,TGCGCCAGCAGCCTATGGCTTCGTTGGAGGATGGGACGCGGGGATGAAAAACTGTTTTTT
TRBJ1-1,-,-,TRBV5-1,CASSEFRGAEAFF,TGCGCCAGCAGCGAGTTTAGGGGAGCTGAAGCTTTCTTT
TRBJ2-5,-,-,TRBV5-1,CASSFFLSGLGAVQETQYF,TGCGCCAGCAGCTTTTTTCTTAGCGGGCTGGGGGCCGTCCAAGAGACCCAGTACTTC
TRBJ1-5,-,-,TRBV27,CASSSHRMLGNQPQHF,TGTGCCAGCAGTTCCCACAGGATGTTGGGCAATCAGCCCCAGCATTTT
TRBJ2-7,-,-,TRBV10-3,CAISEGDRSYGQYF,TGTGCCATCAGTGAAGGAGACAGGTCGTACGGGCAGTACTTC
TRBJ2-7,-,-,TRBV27,CASCTYEQYF,TGTGCCAGTTGTACGTACGAGCAGTACTTC
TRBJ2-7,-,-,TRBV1,CTSSRLSGDYEQYF,TGCACCAGCAGCCGACTCAGCGGGGACTACGAGCAGTACTTC
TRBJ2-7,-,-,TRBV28,CASSVVSGIYEQYF,TGTGCCAGCAGCGTCGTATCAGGGATTTACGAGCAGTACTTC
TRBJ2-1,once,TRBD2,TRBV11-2,CASSLGTSNNEQFF,TGTGCCAGCAGCTTAGGGACTAGCAACAATGAGCAGTTCTTC
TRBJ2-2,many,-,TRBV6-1,CAGTGGGETGELFF,TGTGCCGGTACAGGAGGGGGGGAGACCGGGGAGCTGTTTTTT
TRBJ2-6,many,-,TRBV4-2,CASSQDGHSGANVLTF,TGTGCCAGCAGCCAAGATGGACATTCTGGGGCCAACGTCCTGACTTTC
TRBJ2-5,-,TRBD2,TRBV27,CASSLLRPSGRGETQYF,TGTGCCAGCAGTTTATTAAGGCCTAGCGGGAGGGGAGAGACCCAGTACTTC
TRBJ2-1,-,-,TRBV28,CASSTEPLWASGSAHEQFF,TGTGCCAGCAGCACGGAGCCCCTGTGGGCCTCAGGGTCGGCTCATGAGCAGTTCTTC